The source of this T cell receptor (beta chain) is a study of tumor-infiltrating lymphocytes in primary liver carcinoma. Study results and caveats: Tumor tissue displayed a significantly greater top-250-clone fraction than blood (p = 0.039).

V shed 10 bases and J shed 4 bases, with 17 bases lying between them. This CDR3 is 14 amino acids long. Per germline, CDR1 MDHEN and CDR2 SYDVKM. About this clonotype itself: As yet, its antigen is unknown. A single base separates this from a much larger clone, so it may be a read error.

TCR beta cDNA was prepared out of roughly 500 ng total RNA by means of a constant-region primer. Nested multiplex PCR, run for three rounds with slightly modified ARM-PCR, yielded TCR beta libraries. TRBV1-TRBV30 forward primers paired with a C-beta reverse primer were used in the first two PCR rounds, which ran roughly 9 cycles each. MiXCR, run by TCRdb on the multiplex PCR reads, gives a single entry per CDR3 protein. The sample includes roughly 100,000 distinct CDR3 sequences, roughly 80% of them seen just once. The study co-extracted DNA and RNA from about 19-30 mg of unsorted bulk tissue. The specimen was liver tumor tissue from sampling region 3. Subset given: tumor region T3, left-lateral pole. The chain has TRBV28 and TRBJ2-1, with D possibly being TRBD2 (5 bases). The TCR was taken from a man aged 35 to 55 with primary liver carcinoma and hepatitis B virus infection. CDR3 DNA sequence: TGTGCCACCCTACTAGTGGGAGCTTACAATGAGCAGTTCTTC. This translates into CATLLVGAYNEQFF.